This T cell receptor beta chain is drawn from a study of CD8 T cells in ankylosing spondylitis. Whole-study results and caveats: In synovial fluid and blood from reactive arthritis, some motif variants were previously reported.

This clonotype was seen only a few times. Its specificity is unknown. Using its own MiXCR run on the 5' RACE reads, TCRdb lists one record per CDR3 protein. Among a few hundred thousand distinct CDR3 sequences listed, roughly 20% were seen once. The CDR3 covers 15 residues. Trimming took 0 bases from V and 5 from J, leaving 14 bases between them. Per the germline V gene, CDR1 is SGHRS and CDR2 is YFSETQ. The source is a male donor with ankylosing spondylitis or in good health (not recorded which). This chain uses TRBV5-1 with TRBJ2-5; D not resolved. The specimen was blood, either unsorted or a sorted T cell fraction (not recorded which). The CDR3 DNA reads TGCGCCAGCAGCTTGGCCGTAGGAACCGCGGAGACCCAGTACTTC. It is translated as CASSLAVGTAETQYF.